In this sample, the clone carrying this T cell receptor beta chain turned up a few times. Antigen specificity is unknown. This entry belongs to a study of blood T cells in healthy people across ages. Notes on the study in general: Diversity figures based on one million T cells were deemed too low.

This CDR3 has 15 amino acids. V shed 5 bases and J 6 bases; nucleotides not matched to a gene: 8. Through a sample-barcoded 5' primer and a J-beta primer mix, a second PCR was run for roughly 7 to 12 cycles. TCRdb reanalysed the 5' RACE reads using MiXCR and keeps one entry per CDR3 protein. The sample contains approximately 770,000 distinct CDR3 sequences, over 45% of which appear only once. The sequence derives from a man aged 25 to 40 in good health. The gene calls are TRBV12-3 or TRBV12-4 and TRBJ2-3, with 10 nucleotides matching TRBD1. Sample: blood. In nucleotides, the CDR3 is TGTGCCAGCAGTCCCGGGGACAGGGGAACTGATACGCAGTATTTT. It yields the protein CASSPGDRGTDTQYF.